This is a list of T cell receptor beta chains from one sample in a study of blood T cell repertoires in COVID-19. Profiling relied on immunoSEQ multiplex PCR, and the TCRdb table lists in-frame clones only, not all of them. The sample shows fewer than 400,000 clones, under 90% of them seen only once. The sequenced material came from PBMCs or T cells enriched from blood (not recorded which). The origin of the receptors is a woman in her thirties who had recovered from COVID-19. Both conserved end residues are part of each CDR3. The order of the fields is D gene, V gene, J gene, clone size, CDR3 DNA, CDR3 protein. A D gene is named only where the DNA matches it firmly. Only some rows state a clone size, as once, few, many or a class for expanded clones.

>TRBD1|TRBV19|TRBJ1-4|once
TGTGCCAGTAAGAGGGACAGGGGTTGGGAAAAACTGTTTTTT
CASKRDRGWEKLFF
>TRBD2|TRBV5-3|TRBJ2-7|NA
TGTGCCAGAAGCCCTCTAGCGGGAGTCCCCTACGAGCAGTACTTC
CARSPLAGVPYEQYF
>TRBD1|TRBV11-2|TRBJ1-1|NA
TGTGCCAGCAGCTTGACCCTGTGGACAGGGAACACTGAAGCTTTCTTT
CASSLTLWTGNTEAFF
>NA|TRBV28|TRBJ2-7|NA
TGTGCCTCCCAGGGAACCCACGAGCAGTACTTC
CASQGTHEQYF
>NA|TRBV30|TRBJ1-1|NA
TGTGCCTGGAGTGGAGGGACACACACCACTGAAGCTTTCTTT
CAWSGGTHTTEAFF
>NA|TRBV21-1|TRBJ2-2|NA
TGTGCTCCGTCCCGGGACTACCCCACCGGGGAGCTGTTTTTT
CAPSRDYPTGELFF
>NA|TRBV6-5|TRBJ1-4|NA
TGTGCCAGCAGCGTACGTCAGGGGCTTAATGAAAAACTGTTTTTT
CASSVRQGLNEKLFF
>NA|TRBV5-1|TRBJ2-7|once
TGCGCCAGCAGCCAGGAAGGCGGGTCCTACGAGCAGTACTTC
CASSQEGGSYEQYF
>TRBD2|TRBV7-9|TRBJ2-7|NA
TGTGCCAGCAGCCCAAGCGGACTAGTGTCGTCCTACGAGCAGTACTTC
CASSPSGLVSSYEQYF
>NA|TRBV4-1|TRBJ1-2|NA
TGCGCCAGCAGCCTCCTCACCGGGAGCGACTATGGCTACACCTTC
CASSLLTGSDYGYTF